These 26 T cell receptor beta chains were all obtained from the same sample, sequenced in a study of blood T cell repertoires in COVID-19. Profiled with immunoSEQ multiplex PCR; TCRdb holds only in-frame clones, not every one. The table shows hundreds of thousands of clones, with about 87% occurring only once. Sequenced material: peripheral blood. Every receptor here comes from a man between 18 and 35 years old with COVID-19, enrolled during active disease.

V gene TRBV24-1 combines with J gene TRBJ2-1; D possibly corresponds to TRBD1 (6 bases). Trimming took off 3 bases at V and 8 bases at J, with 19 bases between the two ends. CDR1 and CDR2 from the germline V gene are KGHDR and SFDVKD. This CDR3 has 16 amino acids. The CDR3 reads CATSDPTGSDGDEQFF. Here the CDR3 DNA reads TGTGCCACCAGTGATCCCACAGGGTCGGATGGCGATGAGCAGTTCTTC.

This chain links TRBV27 with TRBJ1-4, with TRBD1 identical over 9 bases. Germline loops: CDR1 MNHEY, CDR2 SMNVEV (reference sequence). V lost 6 bases to trimming and J lost 3 bases; unmatched junction nucleotides: 5. This CDR3 spans 15 amino acids. The CDR3 protein is CASRQGALANEKLFF. The CDR3 DNA is TGTGCCAGCAGACAGGGGGCGTTAGCTAATGAAAAACTGTTTTTT.

The chain employs TRBV6-1 and TRBJ1-1, with D possibly TRBD1 on 6 matching bases. The CDR3 totals 16 residues. The V gene lost 4 bases and the J gene lost 5 bases, with 20 bases spanning the gap. Per the germline V gene, CDR1 is MNHNS and CDR2 is SASEGT. CDR3 bases: TGTGCCAGCAGTGGATCCCTGGGGGGGGCGCGTACTGAAGCTTTCTTT. Its protein product is CASSGSLGGARTEAFF.

The chain uses TRBV19 and TRBJ2-5; 16 positions match TRBD2. Germline loops: CDR1 LNHDA, CDR2 SQIVND (reference sequence). J was trimmed by 4 bases and V by 8 bases; bases with no gene match: 10. This CDR3 is 17 amino acids long. The CDR3 is CASGGLAGGHCVETQYF. In nucleotides, the CDR3 is TGTGCCAGTGGGGGACTAGCGGGAGGGCACTGTGTAGAGACCCAGTACTTC.

The genes are TRBV11-3 and TRBJ2-4; TRBD2 matches 7 bases. V shed 2 bases and J 0 bases; nucleotides not matched to a gene: 4. CDR1 and CDR2 (germline): SGHNT, YENEEA. The CDR3 loop spans 16 amino acids. CDR3: CASSLNREEAKNIQYF. CDR3 nucleotide sequence: TGTGCCAGCAGCTTAAACCGGGAGGAAGCCAAAAACATTCAGTACTTC.

V gene TRBV12-3 or TRBV12-4 combines with J gene TRBJ2-3; D may be TRBD1 (5 bases). V dropped 0 bases and J dropped 5 bases, with 6 bases sitting between them. This CDR3 is built from 13 residues. Written as DNA, the CDR3 is TGTGCCAGCAGTTTAGCAGGGGTAGATACGCAGTATTTT. Residues: CASSLAGVDTQYF.

The chain carries TRBV24-1 and TRBJ1-5; 9 nucleotides align to TRBD1. Germline V gives CDR1 KGHDR, CDR2 SFDVKD. CDR3 size: 16 residues. With 4 bases clipped from V and 5 bases from J, the junction kept 8 bases outside the gene matches. CDR3 nucleotide sequence: TGTGCCACCAGTGACGCAGGGACAGGGAGGGATCAGCCCCAGCATTTT. This translates into CATSDAGTGRDQPQHF.

The V gene is TRBV2, the J gene TRBJ2-3; possible D gene TRBD1, 5 bases. V lost 2 bases, J lost 0 bases, and 9 bases lay in between. Germline V gene sequence: CDR1 SNHLY, CDR2 FYNNEI. This CDR3 has 15 residues. The CDR3 DNA reads TGTGCCAGCAGTGAAACAGGAGAAAGCACAGATACGCAGTATTTT. Translation: CASSETGESTDTQYF.

Comment on this clone: Different DNA sequences within this sample yield the same CDR3. The V gene is TRBV7-9, the J gene TRBJ1-4; 8 bases line up with TRBD1. This CDR3 spans 14 amino acids. Germline V gene lookup returns CDR1 SEHNR and CDR2 FQNEAQ (reference sequence). Trimming at V came to 5 bases and at J to 7 bases, leaving 6 bases not matched to a gene. The CDR3 is CASSEGQGREKLFF. In DNA, the CDR3 is TGTGCCAGCAGCGAAGGACAGGGTCGTGAAAAACTGTTTTTT.

The chain has TRBV3-1 (or the pseudogene TRBV3-2) and TRBJ1-3, with 11 bases that match TRBD1. J was trimmed by 4 bases and V by 1 base; bases with no gene match: 6. The CDR3 spans 17 residues. CDR1 is LGHDT and CDR2 is YNNKEL in the germline V gene (reference sequence). In DNA form, the CDR3 reads TGTGCCAGCAGCCAAGCATGGGGGACAGGGGGAGGAAACACCATATATTTT. This codes for CASSQAWGTGGGNTIYF.

J is TRBJ2-2 and V is TRBV4-1; TRBD2 is a possible D gene (6 bases). The CDR3 is made up of 14 amino acids. Germline V CDR1 and CDR2: MGHRA, YSYEKL. Trimming left V 4 bases short and J 7 bases short, with 13 bases between. CDR3 coding DNA: TGCGCCAGCAGCCGATCCGGAGGGGACGGGGAGCTGTTTTTT. Translating gives CASSRSGGDGELFF.

The chain employs TRBV19 and TRBJ2-5; the match to TRBD1 covers 8 bases. The V gene's germline CDR1 is LNHDA and CDR2 SQIVND (reference sequence). This CDR3 has 15 amino acids. The J segment lost 2 bases and the V segment lost 5 bases, leaving 7 bases of the junction unmatched. The CDR3 bases are TGTGCCAGTAGTGCCGGACAGGGTGGGCAAGAGACCCAGTACTTC. This gives the protein CASSAGQGGQETQYF.

The J gene is TRBJ1-1, the V gene TRBV3-1 (or the pseudogene TRBV3-2), with D perhaps TRBD1 (6 bases). The CDR3 totals 14 residues. CDR1 is LGHDT, CDR2 YNNKEL, per germline (reference sequence). V was trimmed by 3 bases and J by 1 base, leaving 9 bases between them. For the CDR3, the DNA is TGTGCCAGCAGCCATACAGGGAAGAACACTGAAGCTTTCTTT. It is translated as CASSHTGKNTEAFF.

V gene TRBV2 combines with J gene TRBJ1-1; TRBD1 agrees at 10 bases. The junction had 19 bases not matched to a gene; V was cut back by 5 bases and J by 10 bases. CDR1 and CDR2 from the germline V gene are SNHLY and FYNNEI. CDR3 length: 17 amino acids. The CDR3 bases are TGTGCCAGCAGTACCTACGGATCGGGAGACAGGGGGCTAGTAGCTTTCTTT. Encoded protein: CASSTYGSGDRGLVAFF.

The gene calls are TRBV7-9 and TRBJ2-2; tentative D call: TRBD1 (6 bases). CDR3 length: 15 amino acids. The V end lost 5 bases, the J end lost 6 bases, and 16 bases lay between the germline ends. Germline lookup yields CDR1 SEHNR and CDR2 FQNEAQ (reference sequence). CDR3 sequence: CASSTSVGAAGELFF. CDR3 bases: TGTGCCAGCAGCACCAGCGTGGGGGCCGCCGGGGAGCTGTTTTTT.

This chain connects TRBV5-4 to TRBJ2-7; 13 bases fit TRBD2. V was clipped by 3 bases and J by 3 bases; unmatched bases: 9. The CDR3 runs to 17 residues. Germline lookup yields CDR1 SGHNT and CDR2 YYREEE (reference sequence). CDR3 coding DNA: TGTGCCAGCAGCTCCCGGACTAGCGGGGGCTTCCTCTACGAGCAGTACTTC. This gives the protein CASSSRTSGGFLYEQYF.

This chain joins TRBV10-3 and TRBJ2-1, with 10 positions matching TRBD1. CDR3 size: 15 residues. Losses at the gene ends were 4 bases for V and 1 base for J; bases not matched to a gene: 1. Germline assignment: CDR1 ENHRY and CDR2 SYGVKD. CDR3 loop: CAISGTGGSYNEQFF. CDR3 coding DNA: TGTGCCATCAGTGGGACAGGGGGTTCCTACAATGAGCAGTTCTTC.

The V call is TRBV29-1, the J call TRBJ2-5, with 8 nucleotides matching TRBD2. With 6 bases clipped from V and 4 bases from J, the junction kept 13 bases outside the gene matches. The CDR3 is 15 amino acids. Germline V gene sequence: CDR1 SQVTM, CDR2 ANQGSEA. The chain's CDR3 is CSVPTGTSLSETQYF. The CDR3 nucleotides are TGCAGCGTACCAACCGGGACTAGTCTTTCAGAGACCCAGTACTTC.

The J gene is TRBJ1-2, the V gene TRBV3-1 (or the pseudogene TRBV3-2); possible D gene TRBD1, 5 bases. V lost 1 base, J lost 0 bases, and 15 bases lay in between. The CDR3 has 17 amino acids. The V gene's germline CDR1 is LGHDT and CDR2 YNNKEL (reference sequence). CDR3 DNA: TGTGCCAGCAGCCAAGGTCCAGGGTTCGGTACTAACTATGGCTACACCTTC. It translates to CASSQGPGFGTNYGYTF.

This clone was detected only once. This chain joins TRBV27 and TRBJ2-1; TRBD2 might be the D (6 bases). V dropped 6 bases and J dropped 3 bases, with 12 bases sitting between them. Per the germline V gene, CDR1 is MNHEY and CDR2 is SMNVEV (reference sequence). CDR3 size: 14 residues. CDR3 coding DNA: TGTGCCAGCAGAAGACGGAGGGACTACAATGAGCAGTTCTTC. Translated: CASRRRRDYNEQFF.

V usage is TRBV19 and J usage is TRBJ2-7, with TRBD2 matching 10 bases. The germline V gene encodes CDR1 LNHDA and CDR2 SQIVND (reference sequence). This CDR3 contains 14 residues. The J segment lost 4 bases and the V segment lost 6 bases, leaving 6 bases of the junction unmatched. CDR3 bases: TGTGCCAGTAGCCACGGACTAGCGGCTTACGAGCAGTACTTC. This translates into CASSHGLAAYEQYF. Filled out from reference TRBV19 and TRBJ2-7, the complete variable domain reads DGGITQSPKYLFRKEGQNVTLSCEQNLNHDAMYWYRQDPGQGLRLIYYSQIVNDFQKGDIAEGYSVSREKKESFPLTVTSAQKNPTAFYLCASSHGLAAYEQYFGPGTRLTVT.

The rearrangement joins TRBV7-9 to TRBJ2-7, with D possibly being TRBD1 (6 bases). The CDR3 contains 13 residues. Trimming removed 5 bases at V and 3 bases at J, with 11 bases between. CDR1 and CDR2 (germline): SEHNR, FQNEAQ (reference sequence). The CDR3 DNA is TGTGCCAGCAGCCCCGGGACAAGCTACGAGCAGTACTTC. Protein: CASSPGTSYEQYF.

The V gene is TRBV7-9, the J gene TRBJ2-1; no firm D call. Trimming left V 3 bases short and J 2 bases short, with 14 bases between. CDR3 length: 16 amino acids. Germline-derived CDR1 and CDR2 are SEHNR and FQNEAQ (reference sequence). The CDR3 sequence is CASSFLGIFAYNEQFF. CDR3 in DNA: TGTGCCAGCAGCTTCCTAGGAATCTTTGCCTACAATGAGCAGTTCTTC.

The rearrangement joins TRBV11-1 to TRBJ2-7; 7 bases are shared with TRBD1. Germline V gives CDR1 SGHAT, CDR2 FQDESV (reference sequence). The trim removed 5 bases at V and 4 bases at J, leaving 11 bases unmatched. This CDR3 contains 15 residues. The CDR3 bases are TGTGCCAGCAGCCTAGGGGGAAGCAGGGGGTACGAGCAGTACTTC. This translates into CASSLGGSRGYEQYF. Looking up the rest from reference TRBV11-1 and TRBJ2-7 gives the full variable domain: EAEVAQSPRYKITEKSQAVAFWCDPISGHATLYWYRQILGQGPELLVQFQDESVVDDSQLPKDRFSAERLKGVDSTLKIQPAELGDSAMYLCASSLGGSRGYEQYFGPGTRLTVT.

V usage is TRBV19 and J usage is TRBJ2-7; the match to TRBD2 covers 11 bases. This CDR3 is built from 15 residues. Germline trimming cut 5 bases from V and 6 bases from J; bases unmatched to any gene: 9. Germline lookup yields CDR1 LNHDA and CDR2 SQIVND (reference sequence). The CDR3 DNA follows: TGTGCCAGTAGTCACTCTAGCGGGAGGCTGGGCGAGCAGTACTTC. This codes for CASSHSSGRLGEQYF.

The V gene is TRBV11-3, the J gene TRBJ1-6; no definite D call. This CDR3 region has 8 residues. V lost 6 bases, J lost 17 bases, and 5 bases lay in between. CDR1 and CDR2 (germline): SGHNT, YENEEA. Here the CDR3 DNA reads TGTGCCAGCAGTTCAGTCCACTTT. Translation gives CASSSVHF.